The source of this TCR beta chain is a study of shared clonotypes between healthy human individuals. Across the study: Three plates each covered CD4 naive and memory; CD8 naive two, CD8 memory one.

The CDR3 length is 16 residues. Deletions cut 4 bases from V and 3 bases from J, with 17 bases between. The germline V gene has CDR1 SEHNR and CDR2 FQNEAQ (reference sequence). It was at deep level that the assay was run. As processed by the authors: Junction-only immunoSEQ data arrived without quality scores, meaning filtering differed. Only in-frame clones appear in the TCRdb table, and some are missing; sequencing was by immunoSEQ multiplex PCR. The DNA was the basis for D and trimming; V, J and clone size are from that table. The sample carries some 2 million clones, approximately 95% recorded once. Comments on this clone: Its target is unknown.

Study outcomes and limitations: A reduction in generation probabilities was seen for non-shared clonotypes relative to those shared by all four donors.

Naive CD8 cells lacked CD45RO, underwent positive selection for CCR7 and left out terminally differentiated effector memory CD45RA+ cells. The material sequenced was naive CD8+ T cells sorted from blood. The receptor was derived from a man younger than 35 in good health. The rearrangement uses TRBV7-9 and TRBJ2-3, with D perhaps matching TRBD2 (5 bases). CDR3 in amino acids: CASSSTRESRTDTQYF. The CDR3 DNA is TGTGCCAGCAGCTCAACTAGAGAGAGTAGGACAGATACGCAGTATTTT.